A selection of T cell receptor beta chains follows, all from one sample in a study of CD8 T cells in Susac syndrome. Via MiXCR, TCRdb re-called the immunoSEQ multiplex PCR reads, giving one row per CDR3 protein. The table includes roughly 120,000 distinct CDR3 sequences, 90% to 98% detected once. Source material: CD4+ T cells from PBMCs. The receptor set was obtained from a human donor in good health. Both conserved end residues are part of each CDR3. D genes are given only for firm matches. The listing skips clone size in some rows; elsewhere it reads once, few, many or a size class.

-	-	TRBV15	TRBJ2-7	CATSRELSSYEQYF
-	TRBD1	TRBV23-1	TRBJ2-5	CASSQSGQGEETQYF
-	-	TRBV29-1	TRBJ2-7	CSAGAAGRDEQYF
-	-	TRBV20-1	TRBJ2-4	CSARVETSRNIQYF
-	-	TRBV3-1	TRBJ2-7	CASSQDHEQYF
-	TRBD2	TRBV15	TRBJ2-1	CATSRLADEQFF
-	-	TRBV28	TRBJ2-5	CASKGGSRGQETQYF
-	TRBD1	TRBV29-1	TRBJ2-7	CSVLQQGATYEQYF
-	-	TRBV5-1	TRBJ2-2	CASSFNRVNTGELFF
-	TRBD2	TRBV7-2	TRBJ2-7	CASSNRGAYEQYF
-	-	TRBV9	TRBJ2-6	CASSPLGSSGANVLTF
-	-	TRBV3-1	TRBJ1-2	CASSGGGEDGYTF
-	-	TRBV12-3/TRBV12-4	TRBJ1-4	CASSGALIEKLFF
-	-	TRBV9	TRBJ1-3	CASSPQVSSGNTIYF
-	-	TRBV29-1	TRBJ2-7	CSVGTTREQYF
-	-	TRBV6-6	TRBJ2-7	CASSSPLSSSYEQYF
-	TRBD1	TRBV20-1	TRBJ1-1	CSARWTGGENTEAFF
-	TRBD1	TRBV24-1	TRBJ1-1	CATSGQGNTEAFF
-	-	TRBV14	TRBJ1-4	CASSQDEQIGEKLFF
-	TRBD1	TRBV5-1	TRBJ2-7	CASSWTGFYEQYF
-	TRBD2	TRBV9	TRBJ2-2	CASSDSGLAYPGELFF
-	TRBD1	TRBV29-1	TRBJ2-6	CSVTTGAGANVLTF
-	-	TRBV28	TRBJ2-6	CASIRSSSGANVLTF
-	-	TRBV30	TRBJ1-2	CAWSVRFRDYGYTF
-	-	TRBV9	TRBJ2-7	CASSERGDGTSYEQYF
-	-	TRBV28	TRBJ1-2	CASSYRVNYGYTF
-	-	TRBV19	TRBJ2-7	CASSIPPSYEQYF
-	-	TRBV19	TRBJ2-7	CASSQDRLRSYEQYF
-	-	TRBV29-1	TRBJ2-3	CSVRPGSLDTQYF
-	-	TRBV6-1	TRBJ2-6	CASSPTTGWGFNGANVLTF
-	TRBD2	TRBV4-3	TRBJ2-1	CASSQVTGGYEQFF
-	TRBD2	TRBV12-3/TRBV12-4	TRBJ2-1	CASRPVASGRAANEQFF
-	-	TRBV28	TRBJ1-2	CASSFSGVNGYTF
-	-	TRBV28	TRBJ2-7	CASSPAATVLRYEQYF
-	TRBD1	TRBV3-1	TRBJ1-4	CASSQEQGTGPGKLFF
-	-	TRBV23-1	TRBJ1-2	CASSRPGRLYGYTF
-	TRBD1	TRBV28	TRBJ1-5	CASSLRQGRGGQPQHF
-	-	TRBV28	TRBJ1-4	CASGPPRATNEKLFF
once	-	TRBV12-3/TRBV12-4	TRBJ2-1	CASSFTSGSGNEQFF
-	-	TRBV7-6	TRBJ2-5	CASSRMYGQETQYF
once	-	TRBV29-1	TRBJ1-2	CSVVAAVNYGYTF
once	-	TRBV27	TRBJ2-7	CASSRSATSYEQYF
few	-	TRBV12-3/TRBV12-4	TRBJ2-1	CASSLGHNEQFF
-	TRBD2	TRBV28	TRBJ2-2	CATTISGSRTGELFF
-	-	TRBV3-1	TRBJ2-2	CASSLRPLVSGELFF
-	TRBD1	TRBV5-1	TRBJ1-2	CASSLDAGGPGYTF
once	TRBD2	TRBV6-5	TRBJ2-7	CASSYSPAGGTYEQYF
-	TRBD1	TRBV7-8	TRBJ2-5	CASSTHRDRAETQYF
few	-	TRBV30	TRBJ1-2	CAWTGTNYGYTF